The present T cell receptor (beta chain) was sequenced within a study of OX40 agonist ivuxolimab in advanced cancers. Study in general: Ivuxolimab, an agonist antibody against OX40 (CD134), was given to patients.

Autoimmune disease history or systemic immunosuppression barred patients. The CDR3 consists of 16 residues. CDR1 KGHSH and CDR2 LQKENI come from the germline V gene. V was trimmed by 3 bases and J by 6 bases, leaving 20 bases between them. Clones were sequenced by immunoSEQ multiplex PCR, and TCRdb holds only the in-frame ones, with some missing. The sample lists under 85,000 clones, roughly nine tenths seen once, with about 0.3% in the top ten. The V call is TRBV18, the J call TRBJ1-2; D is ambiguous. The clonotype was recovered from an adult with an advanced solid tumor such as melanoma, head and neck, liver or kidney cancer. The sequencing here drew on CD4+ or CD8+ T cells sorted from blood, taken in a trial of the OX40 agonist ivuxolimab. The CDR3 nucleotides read TGTGCCAGCTCACCCCGGCAAGCCGCGATGCTAGATGGCTACACCTTC. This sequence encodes CASSPRQAAMLDGYTF. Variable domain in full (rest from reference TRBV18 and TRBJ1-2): NAGVMQNPRHLVRRRGQEARLRCSPMKGHSHVYWYRQLPEEGLKFMVYLQKENIIDESGMPKERFSAEFPKEGPSILRIQQVVRGDSAAYFCASSPRQAAMLDGYTFGSGTRLTVV.